The 6 T cell receptor beta chains below all came from one sample that was sequenced in a study of T cells after yellow fever vaccination. TCRdb re-derived calls from the 5' RACE reads in MiXCR, one entry per CDR3 protein. Of under 150,000 distinct CDR3 sequences listed, 7% to 9% are singletons. The material sequenced was CD4+ T cells sorted from PBMCs, taken 5 days after the yellow fever booster vaccination. The receptors derive from a man aged 25 to 45 who received the YFV17D yellow fever vaccine.

This clonotype was seen more than once but under ten times. The chain employs TRBV2 and TRBJ2-4; D is undetermined. Germline lookup yields CDR1 SNHLY and CDR2 FYNNEI. The ends were cut back, 4 bases at V and 4 bases at J, with 8 bases in the middle. The CDR3 loop spans 13 amino acids. The CDR3 loop reads CASSVGGKNIQYF. The CDR3 bases are TGTGCCAGCAGTGTTGGTGGAAAAAACATTCAGTACTTC.

This clonotype was counted many times. The V gene is TRBV12-3 or TRBV12-4, the J gene TRBJ2-2; unclear D gene. Trimming pared 6 bases from V and 4 bases from J, leaving 9 bases between. This CDR3 comprises 13 residues. As DNA, the CDR3 is TGTGCCAGCAGCCCGTTGGGCACCGGGGAGCTGTTTTTT. Encoded protein: CASSPLGTGELFF.

This rearrangement joins TRBV7-6 to TRBJ2-7; 13 bases line up with TRBD2. Trimming at V came to 5 bases and at J to 2 bases, leaving 6 bases not matched to a gene. This CDR3 spans 16 amino acids. The V gene's germline CDR1 is SGHVS and CDR2 FNYEAQ. CDR3 loop: CASSPGLAGIPYEQYF. The CDR3 region has the DNA TGTGCCAGCAGCCCGGGACTAGCGGGGATACCCTACGAGCAGTACTTC.

This clonotype was recorded many times. The V and J genes are TRBV7-9 and TRBJ2-1; 8 bases are shared with TRBD2. Germline trimming cut 4 bases from V and 6 bases from J; bases unmatched to any gene: 11. CDR3 length: 16 residues. CDR1 and CDR2 (germline): SEHNR, FQNEAQ (reference sequence). CDR3 bases: TGTGCCAGCAGCTCGCGGGGTCCGGGACTAGGCAATGAGCAGTTCTTC. Its protein product is CASSSRGPGLGNEQFF. The complete variable domain, with remaining parts taken from reference TRBV7-9 and TRBJ2-1, reads DTGVSQNPRHKITKRGQNVTFRCDPISEHNRLYWYRQTLGQGPEFLTYFQNEAQLEKSRLLSDRFSAERPKGSFSTLEIQRTEQGDSAMYLCASSSRGPGLGNEQFFGPGTRLTVL.

This clonotype appeared many times. The chain combines TRBV25-1 with TRBJ2-5; 7 bases are a match to TRBD2. The length of the CDR3 is 17 residues. Germline CDR1 is MGHDK and CDR2 is SYGVNS. The trim removed 2 bases at V and 4 bases at J, leaving 13 bases unmatched. CDR3 sequence (DNA): TGTGCCAGCAGTGAACCGGGAGGTGACCCAGGTAGAGAGACCCAGTACTTC. Protein product: CASSEPGGDPGRETQYF.

This clonotype was observed many times. The chain employs TRBV6-5 and TRBJ2-7, with unresolved D. This CDR3 comprises 11 residues. The V end lost 6 bases, the J end lost 1 base, and 4 bases lay between the germline ends. Germline assignment: CDR1 MNHEY and CDR2 SVGAGI. The DNA for the CDR3 is TGTGCCAGCAGAGGATCCTACGAGCAGTACTTC. Amino acids: CASRGSYEQYF.